This T cell receptor beta chain came from a study of T cell responses to AZD1222 COVID-19 vaccine. Whole-study findings and limits: The study identified only 6 or 7 AZD1222 recipients as seropositive at baseline.

Per the germline V gene, CDR1 is MNHNS and CDR2 is SASEGT. The CDR3 loop spans 15 amino acids. V gave up 3 bases and J gave up 2 bases, with 12 bases separating them. The data were produced by immunoSEQ multiplex PCR, yet TCRdb's version contains in-frame clones alone and is incomplete. The sample includes approximately 220,000 clones, about 92% of them seen just once. On this clone: Its antigen remains unidentified.

This chain connects TRBV6-1 to TRBJ2-3; tentatively, D is TRBD1 or TRBD2 (5 bases each). This clonotype was sampled from an adult in good health. The sample was peripheral blood, taken on day 0 of MenACWY control vaccination. DNA of the CDR3: TGTGCCAGCAGTGAGCTGGGGACCGTCACAGATACGCAGTATTTT. Translating gives CASSELGTVTDTQYF.